This is a list of T cell receptor beta chains from one sample in a study of shared clonotypes between healthy human individuals. Sequenced by immunoSEQ multiplex PCR; TCRdb stores in-frame clones only, minus some. The sample shows some 2,500,000 clones, approximately 93% of them seen only once. Specimen: naive CD4+ T cells from PBMCs. These receptors all come from a man between 18 and 29 years old in good health. Some clones in this sample may be carry-over from other donors' samples. Each CDR3 is given with its conserved first and last residue. Fields, in order: CDR3 protein, V gene, J gene.

CDR3 protein: CASSLGQGPLWGAFF
V gene: TRBV5-1
J gene: TRBJ1-1

CDR3 protein: CASSQDLGGSGANVLTF
V gene: TRBV4-1
J gene: TRBJ2-6

CDR3 protein: CASSADRWNTEAFF
V gene: TRBV7-9
J gene: TRBJ1-1

CDR3 protein: CASTPVLTDTQYF
V gene: TRBV7-2
J gene: TRBJ2-3

CDR3 protein: CASSIAGEVGFDTQYF
V gene: TRBV19
J gene: TRBJ2-3

CDR3 protein: CASSRQKSPYGYTF
V gene: TRBV6-5
J gene: TRBJ1-2

CDR3 protein: CASSLDGGRANEQFF
V gene: TRBV5-4
J gene: TRBJ2-1

CDR3 protein: CASSLFTWSGGRADTQYF
V gene: TRBV7-2
J gene: TRBJ2-3

CDR3 protein: CASSLAGTAVSYNEQFF
V gene: TRBV7-9
J gene: TRBJ2-1

CDR3 protein: CASSRSGQGTGGYF
V gene: TRBV28
J gene: TRBJ2-7

CDR3 protein: CASSSRDEQYF
V gene: TRBV9
J gene: TRBJ2-7

CDR3 protein: CASSFSSGSGEETQYF
V gene: TRBV5-1
J gene: TRBJ2-5

CDR3 protein: CASSVSSGKVSQQFF
V gene: TRBV9
J gene: TRBJ2-1

CDR3 protein: CASSQLLITDTQYF
V gene: TRBV14
J gene: TRBJ2-3

CDR3 protein: CASSLPSQGIYNEQFF
V gene: TRBV5-1
J gene: TRBJ2-1

CDR3 protein: CASSLQGAQETQYF
V gene: TRBV5-4
J gene: TRBJ2-5

CDR3 protein: CASSPTTATGELFF
V gene: TRBV18
J gene: TRBJ2-2

CDR3 protein: CASSGSGNIQYF
V gene: TRBV9
J gene: TRBJ2-4

CDR3 protein: CASSKSGGLPSYNEQFF
V gene: TRBV19
J gene: TRBJ2-1

CDR3 protein: CSGGRAETQYF
V gene: TRBV29-1
J gene: TRBJ2-5

CDR3 protein: CASSSRGQGNEKLFF
V gene: TRBV7-8
J gene: TRBJ1-4

CDR3 protein: CASSLTGNSPLHF
V gene: TRBV28
J gene: TRBJ1-6

CDR3 protein: CASSLAGAEGETQYF
V gene: TRBV5-4
J gene: TRBJ2-5

CDR3 protein: CASSLGTEAFF
V gene: TRBV7-9
J gene: TRBJ1-1

CDR3 protein: CASSGRESGANVLTF
V gene: TRBV9
J gene: TRBJ2-6

CDR3 protein: CASSLGRGIPFF
V gene: TRBV7-2
J gene: TRBJ1-1

CDR3 protein: CASTSAGRQFFTDTQYF
V gene: TRBV27
J gene: TRBJ2-3

CDR3 protein: CASSFQGLGETQYF
V gene: TRBV5-1
J gene: TRBJ2-5

CDR3 protein: CASATSRYTDTQYF
V gene: TRBV5-1
J gene: TRBJ2-3

CDR3 protein: CASSYSGRQETQYF
V gene: TRBV7-3
J gene: TRBJ2-5

CDR3 protein: CATLGFGDYEQYF
V gene: TRBV19
J gene: TRBJ2-7

CDR3 protein: CASSTSVYGYTF
V gene: TRBV5-5
J gene: TRBJ1-2

CDR3 protein: CASSRTSGNYEQYF
V gene: TRBV7-9
J gene: TRBJ2-7

CDR3 protein: CASSSTGREVTNF
V gene: TRBV5-1
J gene: TRBJ2-3

CDR3 protein: CASSLSDYNEQFF
V gene: TRBV7-2
J gene: TRBJ2-1

CDR3 protein: CASSLRDYTEQFF
V gene: TRBV18
J gene: TRBJ2-1

CDR3 protein: CASSFPTTDTQYF
V gene: TRBV5-4
J gene: TRBJ2-3

CDR3 protein: CASSSSGLNTEAFF
V gene: TRBV28
J gene: TRBJ1-1

CDR3 protein: CASSSGIHQETQYF
V gene: TRBV5-1
J gene: TRBJ2-5

CDR3 protein: CASSGGTGFESEKLFF
V gene: TRBV5-5
J gene: TRBJ1-4

CDR3 protein: CAIRRSSYNSPLHF
V gene: TRBV10-3
J gene: TRBJ1-6

CDR3 protein: CASSHPPGGQDTQYF
V gene: TRBV4-1
J gene: TRBJ2-3

CDR3 protein: CASSPSLAGVSDTQYF
V gene: TRBV18
J gene: TRBJ2-3

CDR3 protein: CASSQDEGVANEKLFF
V gene: TRBV14
J gene: TRBJ1-4

CDR3 protein: CSVGGDERHGYTF
V gene: TRBV29-1
J gene: TRBJ1-2

CDR3 protein: CASTLGERGYEQYF
V gene: TRBV19
J gene: TRBJ2-7

CDR3 protein: CASRPNPVSSYNEQFF
V gene: TRBV2
J gene: TRBJ2-1

CDR3 protein: CASSPLQGNTGELFF
V gene: TRBV18
J gene: TRBJ2-2

CDR3 protein: CASSPTGLAGPYEQYF
V gene: TRBV21-1
J gene: TRBJ2-7

CDR3 protein: CASSPRLERDYHEQFF
V gene: TRBV6-4
J gene: TRBJ2-1

CDR3 protein: CATSRELGGAPVEQYF
V gene: TRBV15
J gene: TRBJ2-7

CDR3 protein: CSARGSGEQFF
V gene: TRBV20-1
J gene: TRBJ2-1

CDR3 protein: CASSLGMTGVDTEAFF
V gene: TRBV5-1
J gene: TRBJ1-1

CDR3 protein: CASSLDWGTPSSYNEQFF
V gene: TRBV11-2
J gene: TRBJ2-1

CDR3 protein: CASSGITSDWREYGDEQFF
V gene: TRBV28
J gene: TRBJ2-1

CDR3 protein: CAISESTVRTYEQYF
V gene: TRBV10-3
J gene: TRBJ2-7

CDR3 protein: CASSPRDRGPDTQYF
V gene: TRBV11-2
J gene: TRBJ2-3

CDR3 protein: CASSLYFGSYNEQFF
V gene: TRBV7-2
J gene: TRBJ2-1